What follows are 7 T cell receptor beta chains derived from one specimen sequenced in a study of shared clonotypes between healthy human individuals. Sequencing was performed with immunoSEQ multiplex PCR; in TCRdb, only in-frame clones are kept and a portion is missing. The repertoire has about 1 million clones, about 76% of them found once; the top ten carry 1.4%. The material sequenced was memory CD4+ T cells sorted from blood. Noted subset: CD45RA-negative fraction. These receptors were taken from a man younger than 35 in good health.

The rearrangement uses TRBV20-1 and TRBJ1-2; TRBD1 matches 7 bases. Germline V gives CDR1 DFQATT, CDR2 SNEGSKA (reference sequence). The CDR3 extends over 11 amino acids. The V gene end was trimmed by 5 bases and the J gene end by 7 bases; junction bases not matched to a gene: 4. In nucleotides, the CDR3 is TGCAGTGCTCCAGGACAGGTTGGCTACACCTTC. Encoded protein: CSAPGQVGYTF.

This chain links TRBV10-3 with TRBJ1-4; no clear D gene. Germline lookup yields CDR1 ENHRY and CDR2 SYGVKD. V was pared by 2 bases and J by 4 bases, with 11 bases between. The CDR3 contains 15 residues. This chain's CDR3 is CAISENGYFNEKLFF. Here the CDR3 DNA reads TGTGCCATCAGTGAGAACGGGTACTTTAATGAAAAACTGTTTTTT.

J is TRBJ2-3 and V is TRBV6-5; 10 nucleotides agree with TRBD2. V was pared by 8 bases and J by 5 bases, with 7 bases of the junction left unmatched. Germline lookup yields CDR1 MNHEY and CDR2 SVGAGI. The CDR3 contains 14 residues. CDR3 coding DNA: TGTGCCAGCGGGAGCGGGGGGGCCGTAGATACGCAGTATTTT. Translation: CASGSGGAVDTQYF.

The sample holds a few counts of this clone. The chain couples TRBV6-4 to TRBJ2-7; 10 positions agree with TRBD2. This CDR3 has 18 amino acids. V trimming: 0 bases; J trimming: 3 bases; junction bases outside the gene matches: 11. Germline V lookup: CDR1 MRHNA, CDR2 SNTAGT. The CDR3 DNA reads TGTGCCAGCAGTGACTCTCGGGGACTAGCGAAGGTAAACTACGAGCAGTACTTC. This gives the protein CASSDSRGLAKVNYEQYF.

This clone has only a few counts. The V gene is TRBV6-4, the J gene TRBJ2-7, with 11 bases matching TRBD1. Germline-derived CDR1 and CDR2 are MRHNA and SNTAGT. The trim removed 7 bases at V and 1 base at J, leaving 9 bases unmatched. This CDR3 comprises 16 residues. The CDR3 DNA follows: TGTGCCAGCACAAAAAGGGACAGGGGGGAGTCCTACGAGCAGTACTTC. It is translated as CASTKRDRGESYEQYF.

This clone was detected once. The CDR3 bases are TGTGCTGTTAGGGGGTATCACACCGGGGAGCTGTTTTTT. This codes for CAVRGYHTGELFF. This rearrangement joins TRBV7-7 to TRBJ2-2, with TRBD1 as a possible D gene (6 bases). The germline V gene has CDR1 SSHAT and CDR2 FNYEAQ (reference sequence). This CDR3 spans 13 amino acids.

This clone was detected only once. Different DNA sequences within this sample yield the same CDR3. The chain has TRBV5-1 and TRBJ2-5; 7 positions match TRBD2. This CDR3 is built from 14 residues. The germline V gene has CDR1 SGHRS and CDR2 YFSETQ. V gave up 1 base and J gave up 1 base; unmatched junction bases: 1. CDR3 region: CASSLSGGQETQYF. The CDR3 DNA is TGCGCCAGCAGCTTGTCGGGGGGCCAAGAGACCCAGTACTTC.